What follows is one T cell receptor (beta chain) and its context. Other DNA sequences in this sample translate to the same CDR3. The method was immunoSEQ multiplex PCR; TCRdb's version includes in-frame clones alone and lacks a portion of them. This sample has about a million clones; approximately 70% occur once, and the top ten carry roughly 1.5%. The entry originates in a study of shared clonotypes between healthy human individuals. The V end lost 0 bases, the J end lost 2 bases, and 11 bases lay between the germline ends. This CDR3 is built from 15 residues. Germline loops: CDR1 SGHRS, CDR2 YFSETQ.

The clonotype originates from a man younger than 30 in good health. The material sequenced was memory CD4+ T cells sorted from blood. As for subset: CD45RA-negative fraction. This chain joins TRBV5-1 and TRBJ2-5; unclear D gene. The CDR3 DNA follows: TGCGCCAGCAGCTTGGCCGCAGGACCTCAAGAGACCCAGTACTTC. The encoded protein is CASSLAAGPQETQYF.